This TCR beta chain was sequenced during a study of CD8+ T cells in alopecia areata listed by TCRdb under 2018. The study in broad terms: The treated patients took part in an open-label pilot trial in which moderate-to-severe alopecia areata was treated with oral tofacitinib at 5 to 10 mg twice daily. Tofacitinib was administered for 6 to 18 months, and 6 months of follow-up off drug were then conducted to assess delayed response and recurrence. In treated patients, disease severity was measured using the SALT score, which gives the percentage of scalp surface area affected. The study used high-throughput TCRbeta sequencing to examine T cell clonal expansion in alopecia areata, in both the C3H/HeJ mouse model and human patients. Scalp tissue and sorted CD4+ and CD8+ peripheral blood T cells from patchy and totalis/universalis alopecia areata patients and from healthy controls were covered by human TCRbeta sequencing. Biopsies were taken from tofacitinib-treated patients at baseline and again at 4 and 24 weeks into treatment, and several of those patients also had a later scalp biopsy. Scalp clonality was compared across normal scalp (n=4), patchy alopecia areata scalp (n=8), and alopecia totalis/universalis scalp (n=8). RNA was obtained with the PAXgene miRNA kit for fixed scalp, the miRNeasy kit for PBMCs, and the RNeasy kit for mouse skin. immunoSEQ multiplex PCR using 35 Vbeta forward primers and 13 Jbeta reverse primers was used to amplify TCRbeta CDR3 regions. Overall study results and their limits: Compared with mice, TCR sequences shared between patients were less clear, possibly partly because of HLA diversity across the patient population. During tofacitinib treatment, many expanded lesional clones remained in scalp and blood, and this persistence may partly explain relapse after treatment is stopped. Compared with normal scalp, lesional scalp, particularly in alopecia totalis/universalis, had higher clonality and more expanded CD8+ clones, which suggests antigenic drive. Unlike mouse skin, where gammadelta T cells dominate, normal human skin contains resident alphabeta T cells that get sequenced too, which complicates analysis of the scalp TCR repertoire. Because the treated cohort was small and had only one nonresponder, larger studies are needed to examine links between baseline CD8+ expansion and response. Tofacitinib significantly decreased scalp clonality and the number of expanded CD8+ clones among the top 100 scalp clones.

The library was prepared using the immunoSEQ multiplex PCR assay. To provide template for TCR sequencing, every sample had RNA extracted and reverse transcribed into cDNA. SuperScript III was used for first-strand cDNA synthesis, primed with a 2:1 mix of oligo-dT and random hexamers. A synthetic immune receptor repertoire was used to assess amplification bias, and residual bias was removed computationally. Per the original workflow: Raw reads were preprocessed for error removal, and CDR3 was defined according to IMGT conventions as running from the conserved cysteine to phenylalanine. Clonality was computed as 1 minus the Shannon entropy, with the entropy normalized by log2 of the number of productive unique TCRs. CD4 or CD8 identity of scalp clones was inferred by cross-referencing scalp TCRbeta sequences with sorted blood CD4 and CD8 repertoires. TCRdb provides this immuneACCESS table in a form limited to in-frame rearrangements. Some clones are lacking; in checked studies, under half of them reflect an unresolved V gene, and why the rest are absent is not known. The DNA was the basis for D and trimming; V, J and clone size are from that table. The sample has around 100,000 clones on record, approximately 90% of them singletons. Around 10% of the sample comes from the top ten.

The treatment or condition label on this specimen signifies: oral pan-JAK inhibitor, 5-10 mg twice daily. Peripheral blood and lesional scalp punch biopsies were obtained from patients with alopecia areata. PBMCs were isolated by density centrifugation and stained for CD3, CD4 and CD8, and CD4+ and CD8+ T cells were sorted on a FACSAria. Measured from the cysteine to the phenylalanine, the CDR3 is 11 residues long. Of the read, only the CDR3 DNA is kept; its 33 bases are in frame from base 1. As encoded in the germline V gene (reference sequence), CDR1 is SGHNT while CDR2 is YYREEE. Trimming costs V 2 bases and J 9 bases, and their ends lie 6 bases apart. In the case of this clone: Its antigen is unknown. No base-level quality is on record; no much larger clone is a single base apart. The same CDR3 can be traced to other DNA sequences in this sample.

Recombination linked TRBV5-4 to TRBJ2-1, with the D gene not clear enough to name. The clonotype originates from a human donor with alopecia areata. This specimen consisted of CD8+ T cells sorted from blood, obtained around week 31, from a patient treated with tofacitinib. The DNA sequence is TGTGCCAGCAGCTTAAGTGGTGAGCAGTTCTTC. Translated, this gives CASSLSGEQFF.